These T cell receptor beta chains were read from a single sample in a study of CD8+ T cells in alopecia areata. The method was immunoSEQ multiplex PCR; TCRdb's version includes in-frame clones alone and lacks a portion of them. Among about 110,000 clones, 84% were seen once, and the ten largest hold over 20%. Sequenced here: CD8+ T cells sorted from blood, sampled at week 24, from a patient treated with tofacitinib. All receptors come from a human donor with alopecia areata. Both conserved end residues are part of each CDR3. The order of the fields is clone size, V gene, D gene, J gene, CDR3 DNA, CDR3 protein. D genes are given only for firm matches. Clone size, where shown, is once, few, many, or a class for clones that have expanded.

size: .; V: TRBV27; D: .; J: TRBJ1-5; DNA: TGTGCCAGCAGCCCGACAGCAAATAGCAATCAGCCCCAGCATTTT; CDR3: CASSPTANSNQPQHF
size: .; V: TRBV18; D: .; J: TRBJ1-1; DNA: TGTGCCAGCTCACCTGTGACAGGACTGAACACTGAAGCTTTCTTT; CDR3: CASSPVTGLNTEAFF
size: .; V: TRBV6-5; D: .; J: TRBJ2-1; DNA: TGTGCCAGCAGTCAACCCCCTCGAGGGTACAATGAGCAGTTCTTC; CDR3: CASSQPPRGYNEQFF
size: once; V: TRBV4-3; D: TRBD2; J: TRBJ2-1; DNA: TGCGCCAGCAGCCAGGGCGGGGGGGATTACAATGAGCAGTTCTTC; CDR3: CASSQGGGDYNEQFF
size: .; V: TRBV27; D: .; J: TRBJ2-7; DNA: TGTGCCAGCAGTTTATATCAGAATAGGGTCGACGAGCAGTACTTC; CDR3: CASSLYQNRVDEQYF
size: .; V: TRBV13; D: TRBD1; J: TRBJ1-1; DNA: TGTGCCAGCAGTTCCAGGGGGAATGAAGCTTTCTTT; CDR3: CASSSRGNEAFF
size: .; V: TRBV7-9; D: TRBD2; J: TRBJ2-3; DNA: TGTGCCAGCAGCCGAAGCGGGGGCTCCACAGATACGCAGTATTTT; CDR3: CASSRSGGSTDTQYF
size: .; V: TRBV11-1; D: TRBD2; J: TRBJ2-3; DNA: TGTGCCAGCAGGAGCGGGGATTCGGGAGATACGCAGTATTTT; CDR3: CASRSGDSGDTQYF
size: once; V: TRBV7-9; D: TRBD1; J: TRBJ2-1; DNA: TGTGCCAGCAGCTTAGGACAGGGGGGACTCAATGAGCAGTTCTTC; CDR3: CASSLGQGGLNEQFF
size: .; V: TRBV19; D: .; J: TRBJ2-7; DNA: TGTGCCAGTAGTATAGGAGGCCACCCCGGGGAGCAGTACTTC; CDR3: CASSIGGHPGEQYF
size: .; V: TRBV4-1; D: .; J: TRBJ1-2; DNA: TGCGCCAGCAGCCAAGAAGGGATAGGTGCTAACTATGGCTACACCTTC; CDR3: CASSQEGIGANYGYTF
size: .; V: TRBV2; D: .; J: TRBJ2-7; DNA: TGTGCCCCGAGAAGGGAGGTGGGGGCGATCAACGAGCAGTACTTC; CDR3: CAPRREVGAINEQYF
size: .; V: TRBV29-1; D: .; J: TRBJ2-7; DNA: TGCAGCGTCTTGGGTTACTCTCGATTGGACGAGCAGTACTTC; CDR3: CSVLGYSRLDEQYF
size: .; V: TRBV7-8; D: .; J: TRBJ2-7; DNA: TGTGCCAGCAGCTTAGTAGGGACGTCGTACGAGCAGTACTTC; CDR3: CASSLVGTSYEQYF
size: .; V: TRBV15; D: .; J: TRBJ2-3; DNA: TGTGCCACCAGCAGTGGGGCCGGTTCGGGAGATACGCAGTATTTT; CDR3: CATSSGAGSGDTQYF
size: .; V: TRBV29-1; D: .; J: TRBJ1-3; DNA: TGCAGCGTTCAGGGTGTCGGAAACACCATATATTTT; CDR3: CSVQGVGNTIYF
size: .; V: TRBV4-1; D: TRBD2; J: TRBJ2-1; DNA: TGCGCCAGCAGCCCCCGGCGGGTAGCGGGATACAATGAGCAGTTCTTC; CDR3: CASSPRRVAGYNEQFF
size: .; V: TRBV2; D: TRBD2; J: TRBJ2-1; DNA: TGTGCCAGCAGAAGGGCGGGGGGGAACTACAATGAGCAGTTCTTC; CDR3: CASRRAGGNYNEQFF
size: .; V: TRBV5-4; D: .; J: TRBJ2-6; DNA: TGTGCCAGCAGCGTACAGGGCTCTGGGGCCAACGTCCTGACTTTC; CDR3: CASSVQGSGANVLTF
size: .; V: TRBV27; D: TRBD2; J: TRBJ2-3; DNA: TGTGCCAGCAGTTTAGCGGGGGGCGCGGCAGATACGCAGTATTTT; CDR3: CASSLAGGAADTQYF
size: .; V: TRBV5-6; D: .; J: TRBJ2-3; DNA: TGTGCCAGCAGCTTTAGCGGTTACACAGATACGCAGTATTTT; CDR3: CASSFSGYTDTQYF
size: .; V: TRBV2; D: .; J: TRBJ2-1; DNA: TGTGCCAGCATCGGAGGCGGGGCCACTTCCTACAATGAGCAGTTCTTC; CDR3: CASIGGGATSYNEQFF